The 9 T cell receptor beta chains in this list originate from one sample, sequenced in a study of neurological immune-mediated disorders. TCRdb re-called the 5' RACE reads through MiXCR, storing one row per CDR3 protein. The sample lists some 30,000 distinct CDR3 sequences, about 17% occurring once. Described time point: technical triplicate 3. Sample: CD4+ T cells from blood. The receptor source for this set is a female donor with HTLV-1-associated myelopathy (HAM/TSP).

This clonotype is classed as medium-sized (0.01 to 0.1%). The V call is TRBV20-1, the J call TRBJ2-7, with 8 positions matching TRBD2. CDR3 length equals 14 residues. The V gene's germline CDR1 is DFQATT and CDR2 SNEGSKA (reference sequence). V lost 3 bases to trimming and J lost 4 bases; unmatched junction nucleotides: 8. The CDR3 DNA sequence: TGCAGTGCTAGTCCTAGCGGGCAACAATACGAGCAGTACTTC. It specifies CSASPSGQQYEQYF.

This clonotype was picked up many times. This chain joins TRBV4-1 and TRBJ2-7; tentative D call: TRBD2 (6 bases). Trimming took off 4 bases at V and 1 base at J, with 20 bases between the two ends. The CDR3 is made up of 17 amino acids. Germline V CDR1 and CDR2: MGHRA, YSYEKL. The CDR3 coding sequence is TGCGCCAGCAGCCTCACACCACCTAGCGTTGGATCCTACGAGCAGTACTTC. Amino acids: CASSLTPPSVGSYEQYF.

By sample share, this clonotype is medium-sized. The chain has TRBV2 and TRBJ1-6; D remains ambiguous. The length of the CDR3 is 14 residues. Germline CDR1 is SNHLY and CDR2 is FYNNEI. V lost 3 bases and J lost 0, with 3 bases in between. The CDR3 DNA sequence: TGTGCCAGCAGTGACAGCTCCTATAATTCACCCCTCCACTTT. Its protein is CASSDSSYNSPLHF.

This clonotype was seen repeatedly, ten times or more. This rearrangement joins TRBV12-3 or TRBV12-4 to TRBJ1-6; the D is unclear. The CDR3 has 13 residues. Trimming took 7 bases from V and 0 from J, leaving 4 bases between them. This CDR3 reads CASTSSYNSPLHF. In nucleotides, the CDR3 is TGTGCCAGCACAAGCTCCTATAATTCACCCCTCCACTTT.

In its sample, this clonotype was seen many times. The rearrangement links TRBV7-9 to TRBJ2-2, with 9 bases aligning to TRBD2. The CDR3 is 16 residues long. In germline, CDR1 is SEHNR, CDR2 FQNEAQ (reference sequence). Trimming removed 1 base from V and 14 bases from J; junction bases left unmatched: 14. The CDR3 is CASSLEYTGTSNFLFF. The CDR3 nucleotides are TGTGCCAGCAGCTTAGAGTATACCGGGACTAGCAATTTCCTGTTTTTT.

The table lists this clonotype with many counts. V is TRBV5-1 and J is TRBJ2-3; 8 nucleotides align to TRBD2. Trimming took 4 bases from V and 8 from J; bases not matched to a gene: 12. Germline V gives CDR1 SGHRS, CDR2 YFSETQ. This CDR3 region has 15 residues. The CDR3 loop reads CASSSRTSSQITQYF. For the CDR3, the DNA is TGCGCCAGCAGCAGCCGGACTAGCTCACAGATTACGCAGTATTTT.

This clonotype has a count of ten or more. The chain uses TRBV6-6 and TRBJ2-1, with 14 nucleotides matching TRBD2. CDR3 size: 16 residues. Trimming took 5 bases from V and 8 from J; bases not matched to a gene: 8. Germline CDR1 and CDR2: MNHNY and SVGAGI (reference sequence). The CDR3 here is CASSIPGLAGVDEQFF. In DNA, the CDR3 is TGTGCCAGCAGTATTCCGGGACTAGCGGGAGTCGATGAGCAGTTCTTC.

This clonotype was detected ten times or more. This chain connects TRBV12-3 or TRBV12-4 to TRBJ2-2; 8 nucleotides match TRBD1. J gave up 4 bases and V 6 bases, and 7 bases lay outside the gene matches. CDR3 length: 15 residues. The CDR3 is CASRSTGGPTGELFF. The CDR3 nucleotides are TGTGCCAGCAGATCAACAGGGGGACCCACCGGGGAGCTGTTTTTT.

The sample holds many counts of this clonotype. The rearrangement links TRBV10-3 to TRBJ2-6, with D unclear. The germline V gene has CDR1 ENHRY and CDR2 SYGVKD. V was clipped by 10 bases and J by 0 bases, with 10 bases between them. The CDR3 is 14 residues long. In DNA, the CDR3 is TGTGCCACCCGGCCGAGCTCTGGGGCCAACGTCCTGACTTTC. Its protein product is CATRPSSGANVLTF.